This T cell receptor beta chain emerged from a study of CD8 T cells in ankylosing spondylitis. Broader study findings: A TCR beta motif made of fewer than 10 highly homologous variants seemed typical of ankylosing spondylitis blood. Some motif variants had been reported before (in reactive arthritis synovial fluid and blood).

Details on this clonotype: Its cognate antigen is unknown.

The germline V and J ends were trimmed by 0 bases and 6 bases, with 11 bases remaining between them. This CDR3 has 14 amino acids. Germline values: CDR1 MNHEY, CDR2 SVGAGI. TCRdb re-called the 5' RACE reads with MiXCR, one entry per CDR3 protein. The sample consists of approximately 150,000 distinct CDR3 sequences, roughly 44% of them appearing once. The sequenced material came from synovial fluid, either unsorted or a sorted T cell fraction (not recorded which). The chain is built from TRBV6-5 and TRBJ1-2, with a tentative D call TRBD1 (6 bases). The clonotype was recovered from a male donor with ankylosing spondylitis. The CDR3 protein is CASSYSWGADGYTF. Written as DNA, the CDR3 is TGTGCCAGCAGTTACTCGTGGGGGGCCGATGGCTACACCTTC.